The sequence of this TCR beta chain was determined in a study of blood T cells in healthy people across ages. At the level of the study: Using template switching, researchers captured about one barcoded beta molecule for each two T cells.

Together with a sample-barcoded 5' primer, a J-beta primer mix was included in a second PCR lasting roughly 6 to 12 cycles. TCRdb called the 5' RACE reads again in MiXCR, with one record for every CDR3 protein. Counted here are around 710,000 distinct CDR3 sequences, roughly 45% occurring once; the ten biggest clones make up approximately 22%. Germline V gene lookup returns CDR1 DFQATT and CDR2 SNEGSKA (reference sequence). The length of the CDR3 is 15 residues. Deletions cut 6 bases from V and 1 base from J, with 18 bases between. Study-level points and caveats: Diversity estimates from one million T cells were considered underestimates.

The study drew donors from healthy Caucasian individuals in Russia aged roughly 6 to 95. This clonotype was observed a few times. What it binds is unknown. The origin of this receptor is a woman in her sixties in good health. The sequenced material came from blood. The V gene is TRBV20-1, the J gene TRBJ1-1, with D tentatively TRBD1 (5 bases). CDR3 sequence reads: CSAEPGRGANTEAFF. In DNA form, the CDR3 reads TGCAGTGCAGAGCCAGGACGGGGCGCGAACACTGAAGCTTTCTTT.